These 25 T cell receptor beta chains were all obtained from the same sample, sequenced in a study of CD8 T cells in Susac syndrome. Random hexamers were used to reverse transcribe roughly 0.45 to 1 ug of RNA. TCRdb re-derived calls from the immunoSEQ multiplex PCR reads in MiXCR, one entry per CDR3 protein. The table shows roughly 130,000 distinct CDR3 sequences, with about 95% occurring only once. The sample comprised CD4+ T cells from PBMCs. These receptors came from a human donor in good health.

The rearrangement links TRBV29-1 to TRBJ2-1; D is unresolved. The germline V gene has CDR1 SQVTM and CDR2 ANQGSEA. The V end lost 3 bases, the J end lost 5 bases, and 11 bases lay between the germline ends. CDR3 size: 13 residues. The CDR3 coding sequence is TGCAGCGTTGAGGTACAGAGGAACAATGAGCAGTTCTTC. It is translated as CSVEVQRNNEQFF.

The chain is built from TRBV7-9 and TRBJ1-2, with D possibly being TRBD1 (5 bases). Germline CDR1 and CDR2: SEHNR and FQNEAQ (reference sequence). Trimming removed 10 bases at V and 2 bases at J, with 20 bases between. This CDR3 is 15 amino acids long. The chain's CDR3 is CATRPITGTNYGYTF. The CDR3 DNA is TGTGCCACCCGCCCGATAACTGGGACGAACTATGGCTACACCTTC.

The rearrangement joins TRBV5-6 to TRBJ2-2, with 8 nucleotides matching TRBD1. Germline V gene lookup returns CDR1 SGHDT and CDR2 YYEEEE. J was trimmed by 1 base and V by 1 base; bases with no gene match: 9. The CDR3 consists of 18 residues. The CDR3 DNA is TGTGCCAGCAGCTTGAAGTCTCACAGGGGGTGGAACACCGGGGAGCTGTTTTTT. This gives the protein CASSLKSHRGWNTGELFF.

This clonotype was found once. V usage is TRBV29-1 and J usage is TRBJ1-5; D remains unclear. Germline-derived CDR1 and CDR2 are SQVTM and ANQGSEA. Between the trimmed V and J ends, which lost 6 bases and 0 bases, there was a span of 6 bases. The CDR3 contains 12 residues. As DNA, the CDR3 is TGCAGCGTCCAATATAGCAATCAGCCCCAGCATTTT. Translation gives CSVQYSNQPQHF.

The rearrangement joins TRBV5-1 to TRBJ2-5, with 7 bases matching TRBD2. This CDR3 spans 14 amino acids. Trimming at V came to 8 bases and at J to 5 bases, leaving 12 bases not matched to a gene. Germline CDR1 reads SGHRS; CDR2 reads YFSETQ. CDR3 amino acids: CASRWREGRETQYF. Written as DNA, the CDR3 is TGCGCCAGTCGCTGGAGGGAGGGCCGGGAGACCCAGTACTTC. The whole variable domain, filled in from reference TRBV5-1 and TRBJ2-5, reads KAGVTQTPRYLIKTRGQQVTLSCSPISGHRSVSWYQQTPGQGLQFLFEYFSETQRNKGNFPGRFSGRQFSNSRSEMNVSTLELGDSALYLCASRWREGRETQYFGPGTRLLVL.

The rearrangement links TRBV5-4 to TRBJ1-1; 8 nucleotides line up with TRBD1. Germline CDR1 SGHNT, CDR2 YYREEE (reference sequence). J was trimmed by 5 bases and V by 3 bases; bases with no gene match: 3. The CDR3 covers 13 residues. CDR3 sequence: CASSWDRSTEAFF. As DNA, the CDR3 is TGTGCCAGCAGCTGGGACAGGTCGACTGAAGCTTTCTTT.

The chain combines TRBV2 with TRBJ2-1; 13 bases agree with TRBD2. Germline V gene lookup returns CDR1 SNHLY and CDR2 FYNNEI. V lost 4 bases and J lost 8; bases outside the gene matches: 5. This CDR3 spans 15 amino acids. CDR3 sequence (DNA): TGTGCCAGCAGTGGGGGGACTAGCGGGGCCGATGAGCAGTTCTTC. It translates to CASSGGTSGADEQFF.

This chain joins TRBV6-5 and TRBJ2-7; tentatively, D is TRBD1 or TRBD2 (5 bases each). CDR1 is MNHEY, CDR2 SVGAGI, per germline. The CDR3 loop spans 14 amino acids. Deletions cut 6 bases from V and 2 bases from J, with 14 bases between. CDR3 residues: CASSSGDGAYEQYF. The CDR3 bases are TGTGCCAGCAGCTCTGGGGACGGTGCCTACGAGCAGTACTTC.

The chain couples TRBV28 to TRBJ1-5; TRBD1 might be the D (5 bases). V lost 5 bases and J lost 2, with 16 bases in between. Germline V gives CDR1 MDHEN, CDR2 SYDVKM. The CDR3 runs to 16 residues. The CDR3 loop reads CASSGSSGARNQPQHF. CDR3 nucleotide sequence: TGTGCCAGCAGTGGGTCAAGCGGGGCTCGCAATCAGCCCCAGCATTTT. Together with reference TRBV28 and TRBJ1-5, the CDR3 gives the full variable domain: DVKVTQSSRYLVKRTGEKVFLECVQDMDHENMFWYRQDPGLGLRLIYFSYDVKMKEKGDIPEGYSVSREKKERFSLILESASTNQTSMYLCASSGSSGARNQPQHFGDGTRLSIL.

The chain links TRBV29-1 to TRBJ1-2; TRBD1 might be the D (5 bases). CDR1 and CDR2 (germline): SQVTM, ANQGSEA. This CDR3 comprises 11 residues. CDR3 DNA: TGCAGTTTTAGGGGAAACTATGGCTACACCTTC. It encodes CSFRGNYGYTF.

This clonotype was seen once. The chain couples TRBV29-1 to TRBJ2-3; unclear D gene. Germline CDR1 and CDR2: SQVTM and ANQGSEA. V was cut by 5 bases and J by 6 bases, with 12 bases left in between. This CDR3 spans 12 amino acids. CDR3 nucleotide sequence: TGCAGCGTTCCAACCCAGGAGGATACGCAGTATTTT. Protein sequence: CSVPTQEDTQYF.

The genes are TRBV7-9 and TRBJ2-3; no reliable D call. V lost 5 bases, J lost 2 bases, and 14 bases lay in between. Germline V lookup: CDR1 SEHNR, CDR2 FQNEAQ (reference sequence). The CDR3 loop spans 15 amino acids. CDR3 protein: CASSPNPGSTDTQYF. CDR3 coding DNA: TGTGCCAGCAGCCCCAATCCAGGTTCCACAGATACGCAGTATTTT.

The V gene is TRBV28, the J gene TRBJ1-3, with 8 bases identical to TRBD1. V was pared by 8 bases and J by 1 base, with 7 bases of the junction left unmatched. Per the germline V gene, CDR1 is MDHEN and CDR2 is SYDVKM. This CDR3 comprises 15 residues. Here the CDR3 reads CASRYTGGSGNTIYF. The CDR3 DNA follows: TGTGCCAGCCGTTACACAGGGGGTTCTGGAAACACCATATATTTT.

The V call is TRBV27, the J call TRBJ1-1; TRBD1 matches 10 bases. Germline V CDR1 and CDR2: MNHEY, SMNVEV (reference sequence). The length of the CDR3 is 13 residues. The V gene end was trimmed by 3 bases and the J gene end by 8 bases; junction bases not matched to a gene: 3. The CDR3 bases are TGTGCCAGCAGTTTTTGGACAGGGGGGGAAGCTTTCTTT. Translation: CASSFWTGGEAFF.

V usage is TRBV18 and J usage is TRBJ2-3, with a possible D match to TRBD2 (5 bases). Trimming left V 3 bases short and J 4 bases short, with 11 bases between. CDR1 and CDR2 (germline): KGHSH, LQKENI. The CDR3 has 14 amino acids. CDR3 coding DNA: TGTGCCAGCTCACCTCGGGGTTTGCCAGATACGCAGTATTTT. Protein sequence: CASSPRGLPDTQYF. The variable domain in full, with the rest retrieved from reference TRBV18 and TRBJ2-3, is NAGVMQNPRHLVRRRGQEARLRCSPMKGHSHVYWYRQLPEEGLKFMVYLQKENIIDESGMPKERFSAEFPKEGPSILRIQQVVRGDSAAYFCASSPRGLPDTQYFGPGTRLTVL.

This clonotype appeared once. V usage is TRBV9 and J usage is TRBJ1-1, with TRBD1 matching 8 bases. The CDR3 contains 15 residues. Germline values: CDR1 SGDLS, CDR2 YYNGEE. V lost 4 bases to trimming and J lost 1 base; unmatched junction nucleotides: 6. This CDR3 reads CASSRRTGQNTEAFF. CDR3 coding DNA: TGTGCCAGCAGCAGACGGACAGGGCAGAACACTGAAGCTTTCTTT.

V usage is TRBV18 and J usage is TRBJ2-1; D call uncertain. Germline V gives CDR1 KGHSH, CDR2 LQKENI. The CDR3 extends over 12 amino acids. V lost 1 base to trimming and J lost 6 bases, with 4 bases between them. In nucleotides, the CDR3 is TGTGCCAGCTCACCACTGGCCAATGAGCAGTTCTTC. Translating it yields CASSPLANEQFF.

The V call is TRBV18, the J call TRBJ2-5, with 7 bases matching TRBD2. The CDR3 spans 15 residues. Germline V gives CDR1 KGHSH, CDR2 LQKENI. Trimming took 2 bases from V and 4 from J; bases not matched to a gene: 7. The CDR3 DNA sequence: TGTGCCAGCTCACCAAAGGCGGGAGTCCTAGAGACCCAGTACTTC. This encodes CASSPKAGVLETQYF. Supplemented by reference TRBV18 and TRBJ2-5, the full variable domain reads NAGVMQNPRHLVRRRGQEARLRCSPMKGHSHVYWYRQLPEEGLKFMVYLQKENIIDESGMPKERFSAEFPKEGPSILRIQQVVRGDSAAYFCASSPKAGVLETQYFGPGTRLLVL.

The V call is TRBV4-2, the J call TRBJ2-3; no clear D gene. The CDR3 covers 16 residues. The V end was cut by 1 base, the J end by 4 bases, with 15 bases between. The germline V gene encodes CDR1 LGHNA and CDR2 YNFKEQ. The CDR3 reads CASSQAAPPHSDTQYF. The CDR3 DNA reads as TGTGCCAGCAGCCAAGCAGCTCCACCTCACTCAGATACGCAGTATTTT.

The CDR3, as DNA: TGTGCCAGTAGTGCGTCCGGGACTAGCGGGAAGCGGCAGTACTTC. This gives the protein CASSASGTSGKRQYF. V is TRBV19 and J is TRBJ2-7; 13 bases are shared with TRBD2. The V and J ends lost 5 bases and 9 bases, in that order; junction bases with no gene match: 10. The CDR3 contains 15 residues. Germline lookup yields CDR1 LNHDA and CDR2 SQIVND (reference sequence).

The chain is built from TRBV12-3 or TRBV12-4 and TRBJ1-2; D is uncertain. The ends were cut back, 3 bases at V and 4 bases at J, with 9 bases in the middle. This CDR3 region has 13 residues. CDR3 in DNA: TGTGCCAGCAGTTTGGAGGGCCCCTATGGCTACACCTTC. Translation: CASSLEGPYGYTF.

This clonotype is a singleton in its sample. The chain combines TRBV3-1 with TRBJ1-1; D gene unclear. Germline-derived CDR1 and CDR2 are LGHDT and YNNKEL (reference sequence). Trimming stripped 0 bases from V and 10 bases from J, with 6 bases between. The CDR3 extends over 11 amino acids. DNA of the CDR3: TGTGCCAGCAGCCAAGATCGCTTAGCTTTCTTT. It is translated as CASSQDRLAFF.

This sequence joins TRBV4-1 and TRBJ2-4; 9 bases align to TRBD2. CDR3 length: 20 amino acids. The trim removed 3 bases at V and 0 bases at J, leaving 15 bases unmatched. CDR1 is MGHRA and CDR2 is YSYEKL in the germline V gene. The CDR3 is CASSHATGAGGPVAKNIQYF. CDR3 sequence (DNA): TGCGCCAGCAGCCATGCCACCGGGGCGGGAGGGCCGGTAGCCAAAAACATTCAGTACTTC.

The chain carries TRBV6-4 and TRBJ2-2; maybe TRBD1 (5 bases). The V end was cut by 4 bases, the J end by 5 bases, with 14 bases between. In germline, CDR1 is MRHNA, CDR2 SNTAGT. CDR3 length: 15 amino acids. CDR3 sequence: CASSAQGLPTGELFF. The CDR3 region has the DNA TGTGCCAGCAGTGCGCAGGGCCTCCCAACCGGGGAGCTGTTTTTT.

The V gene is TRBV5-1, the J gene TRBJ1-2; D gene ambiguous. Trimming pared 0 bases from V and 8 bases from J, leaving 8 bases between. The CDR3 spans 12 residues. The germline V gene has CDR1 SGHRS and CDR2 YFSETQ. The CDR3 nucleotides are TGCGCCAGCAGCTTGGACGGGCCGGGCTACACCTTC. Protein: CASSLDGPGYTF.